This T cell receptor beta chain was sequenced for a study of cytomegalovirus exposure and HLA in healthy donors. Study results and caveats: Upon later analysis, TCR association rates were observed to vary by HLA locus, being highest for DRB1 and lowest for HLA-C. Testing in vitro showed a few CMV-associated chains specific for CMV antigens. According to an earlier analysis, most TCR beta V segments yielded productive rearrangements about 87% or about 30% of the time. When the data were analyzed later, several of the most significant clusters appeared to be linked to common viral pathogens.

To note about this clone: Its antigen is not identified.

The CDR3 runs to 14 residues. Looked up from germline, CDR1 is SNHLY and CDR2 is FYNNEI. The ends lost 6 bases at V and 2 bases at J; junction bases unmatched: 3. Amplification used 60 Vbeta primers and 13 Jbeta primers. The table came from immunoSEQ multiplex PCR; TCRdb's copy has only in-frame clones and leaves some out. This sample has 130,000 to 150,000 clones; around three quarters occur once, and the top ten carry roughly 6.7%. The receptor was derived from a woman aged 35 to 49 in good health and CMV-seropositive. The source material was PBMCs. The genes are TRBV2 and TRBJ2-7; 11 nucleotides match TRBD1. CDR3 in DNA: TGTGCCAGCAGCAAGGACAGGGGGCCCTACGAGCAGTACTTC. Translated, it gives CASSKDRGPYEQYF.